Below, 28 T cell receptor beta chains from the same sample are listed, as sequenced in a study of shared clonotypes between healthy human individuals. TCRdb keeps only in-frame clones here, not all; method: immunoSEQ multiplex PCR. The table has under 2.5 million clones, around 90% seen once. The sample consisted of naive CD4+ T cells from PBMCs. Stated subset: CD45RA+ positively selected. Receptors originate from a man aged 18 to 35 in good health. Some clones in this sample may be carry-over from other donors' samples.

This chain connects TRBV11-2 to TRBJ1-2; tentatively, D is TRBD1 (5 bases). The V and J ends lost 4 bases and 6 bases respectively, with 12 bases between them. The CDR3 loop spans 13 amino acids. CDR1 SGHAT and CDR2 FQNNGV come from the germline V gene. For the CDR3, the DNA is TGTGCCAGCAGCTCGGGGCCTGGTAATGGCTACACCTTC. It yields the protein CASSSGPGNGYTF.

The CDR3 DNA sequence: TGTGCCAGTACCATGGGGAGCGGGAACACCGGGGAGCTGTTTTTT. It codes for CASTMGSGNTGELFF. The rearrangement links TRBV19 to TRBJ2-2, with D tentatively TRBD2 (5 bases). The V end was cut by 7 bases, the J end by 1 base, with 13 bases between. CDR1 is LNHDA, CDR2 SQIVND, per germline (reference sequence). This CDR3 spans 15 amino acids.

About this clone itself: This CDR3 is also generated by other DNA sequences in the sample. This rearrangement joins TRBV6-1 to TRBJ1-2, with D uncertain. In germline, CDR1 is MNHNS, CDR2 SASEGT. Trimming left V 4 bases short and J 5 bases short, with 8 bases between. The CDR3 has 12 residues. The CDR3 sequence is CASSGIIYGYTF. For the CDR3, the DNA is TGTGCCAGCAGTGGAATTATTTATGGCTACACCTTC.

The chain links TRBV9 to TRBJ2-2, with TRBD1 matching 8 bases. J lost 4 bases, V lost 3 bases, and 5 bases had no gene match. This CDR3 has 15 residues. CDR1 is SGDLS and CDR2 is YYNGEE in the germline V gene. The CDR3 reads CASSEWDRPTGELFF. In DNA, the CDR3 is TGTGCCAGCAGCGAATGGGACAGGCCCACCGGGGAGCTGTTTTTT.

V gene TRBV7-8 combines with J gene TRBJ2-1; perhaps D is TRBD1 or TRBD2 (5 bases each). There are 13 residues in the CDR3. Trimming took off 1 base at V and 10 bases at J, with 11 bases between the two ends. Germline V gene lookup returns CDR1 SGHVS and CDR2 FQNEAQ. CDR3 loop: CASSLGGVGEQFF. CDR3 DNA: TGTGCCAGCAGCTTAGGAGGGGTCGGCGAGCAGTTCTTC.

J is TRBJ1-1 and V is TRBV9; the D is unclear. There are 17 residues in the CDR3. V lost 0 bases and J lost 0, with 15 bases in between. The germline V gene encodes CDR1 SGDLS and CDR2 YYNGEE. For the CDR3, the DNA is TGTGCCAGCAGCGTAGGAGTAGGAGGACTCATGAACACTGAAGCTTTCTTT. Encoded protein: CASSVGVGGLMNTEAFF.

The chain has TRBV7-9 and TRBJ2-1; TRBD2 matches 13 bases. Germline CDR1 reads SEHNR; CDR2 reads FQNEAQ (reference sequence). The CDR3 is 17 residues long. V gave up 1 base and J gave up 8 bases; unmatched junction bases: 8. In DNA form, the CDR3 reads TGTGCCAGCAGCTTAGGTATCGGGACTAGCGGGATCGATGAGCAGTTCTTC. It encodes CASSLGIGTSGIDEQFF.

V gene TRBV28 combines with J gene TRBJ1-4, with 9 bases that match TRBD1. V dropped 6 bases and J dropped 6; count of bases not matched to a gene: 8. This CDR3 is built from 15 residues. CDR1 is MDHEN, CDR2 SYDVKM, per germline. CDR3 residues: CASSLPQGADEKLFF. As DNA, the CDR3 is TGTGCCAGCAGCTTACCACAGGGGGCAGATGAAAAACTGTTTTTT.

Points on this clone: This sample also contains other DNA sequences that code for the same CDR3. CDR3 sequence reads: CASSRNHNEQFF. CDR3 coding DNA: TGTGCCAGTAGTAGAAACCACAATGAGCAGTTCTTC. The chain carries TRBV19 and TRBJ2-1; D is unresolved. The CDR3 has 12 residues. The V gene's germline CDR1 is LNHDA and CDR2 SQIVND (reference sequence). Trimming took 4 bases from V and 5 from J, leaving 6 bases between them.

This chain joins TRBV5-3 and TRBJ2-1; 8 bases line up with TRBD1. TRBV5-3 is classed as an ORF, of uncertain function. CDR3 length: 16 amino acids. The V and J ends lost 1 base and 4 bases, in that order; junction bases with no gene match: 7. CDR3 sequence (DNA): TGTGCCAGAAGCTTGTCCCGCGGGACAGGATACAATGAGCAGTTCTTC. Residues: CARSLSRGTGYNEQFF.

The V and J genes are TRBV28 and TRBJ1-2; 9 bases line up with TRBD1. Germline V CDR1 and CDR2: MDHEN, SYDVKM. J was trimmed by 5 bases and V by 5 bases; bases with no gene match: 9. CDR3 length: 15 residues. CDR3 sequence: CASSNSGTGRYGYTF. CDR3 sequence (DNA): TGTGCCAGCAGTAACTCCGGGACAGGGCGATATGGCTACACCTTC.

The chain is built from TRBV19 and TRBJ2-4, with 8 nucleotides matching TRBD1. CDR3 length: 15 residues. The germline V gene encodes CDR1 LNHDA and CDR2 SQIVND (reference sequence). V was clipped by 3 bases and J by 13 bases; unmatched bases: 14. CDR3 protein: CASSIGTGRYARQYF. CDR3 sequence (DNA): TGTGCCAGTAGTATCGGGACAGGCCGATATGCCAGACAGTACTTC.

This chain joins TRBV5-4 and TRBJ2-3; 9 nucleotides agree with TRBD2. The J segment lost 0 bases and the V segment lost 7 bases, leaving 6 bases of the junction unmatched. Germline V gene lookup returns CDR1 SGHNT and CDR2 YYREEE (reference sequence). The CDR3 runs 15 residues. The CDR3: CASPGLALSTDTQYF. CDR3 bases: TGTGCCAGCCCGGGACTAGCCCTTAGCACAGATACGCAGTATTTT.

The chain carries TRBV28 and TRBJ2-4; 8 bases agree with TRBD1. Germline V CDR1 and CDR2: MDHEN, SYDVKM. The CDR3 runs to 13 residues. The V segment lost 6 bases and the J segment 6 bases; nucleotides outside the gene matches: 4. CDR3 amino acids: CASSGQGPNIQYF. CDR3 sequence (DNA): TGTGCCAGCAGCGGACAGGGACCAAACATTCAGTACTTC. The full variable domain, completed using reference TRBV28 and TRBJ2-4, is DVKVTQSSRYLVKRTGEKVFLECVQDMDHENMFWYRQDPGLGLRLIYFSYDVKMKEKGDIPEGYSVSREKKERFSLILESASTNQTSMYLCASSGQGPNIQYFGAGTRLSVL.

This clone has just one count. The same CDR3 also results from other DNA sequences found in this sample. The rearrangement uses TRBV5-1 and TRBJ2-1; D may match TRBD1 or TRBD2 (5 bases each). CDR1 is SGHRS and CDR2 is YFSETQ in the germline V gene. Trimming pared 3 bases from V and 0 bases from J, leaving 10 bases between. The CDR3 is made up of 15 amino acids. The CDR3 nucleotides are TGCGCCAGCAGCTCGGGACCCCGCTCCTACAATGAGCAGTTCTTC. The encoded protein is CASSSGPRSYNEQFF.

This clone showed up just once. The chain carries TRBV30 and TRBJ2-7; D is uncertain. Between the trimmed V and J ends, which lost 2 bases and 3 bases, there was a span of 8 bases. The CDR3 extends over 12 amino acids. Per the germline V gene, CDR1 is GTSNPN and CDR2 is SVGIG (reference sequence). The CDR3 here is CAWSRQHYEQYF. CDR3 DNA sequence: TGTGCCTGGAGTCGGCAGCACTACGAGCAGTACTTC.

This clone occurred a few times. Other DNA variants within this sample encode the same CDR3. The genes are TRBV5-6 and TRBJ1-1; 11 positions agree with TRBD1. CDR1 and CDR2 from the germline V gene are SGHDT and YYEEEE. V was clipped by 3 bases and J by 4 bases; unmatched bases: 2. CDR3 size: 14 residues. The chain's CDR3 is CASSWGQGGTEAFF. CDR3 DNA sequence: TGTGCCAGCAGCTGGGGACAGGGGGGCACTGAAGCTTTCTTT. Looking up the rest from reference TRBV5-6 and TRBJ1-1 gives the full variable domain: DAGVTQSPTHLIKTRGQQVTLRCSPKSGHDTVSWYQQALGQGPQFIFQYYEEEERQRGNFPDRFSGHQFPNYSSELNVNALLLGDSALYLCASSWGQGGTEAFFGQGTRLTVV.

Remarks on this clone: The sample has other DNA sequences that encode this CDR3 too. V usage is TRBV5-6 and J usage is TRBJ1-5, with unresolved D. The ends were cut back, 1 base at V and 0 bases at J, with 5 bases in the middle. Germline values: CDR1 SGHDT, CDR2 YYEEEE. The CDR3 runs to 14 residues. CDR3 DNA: TGTGCCAGCAGCTTGCGGTATAGCAATCAGCCCCAGCATTTT. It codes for CASSLRYSNQPQHF.

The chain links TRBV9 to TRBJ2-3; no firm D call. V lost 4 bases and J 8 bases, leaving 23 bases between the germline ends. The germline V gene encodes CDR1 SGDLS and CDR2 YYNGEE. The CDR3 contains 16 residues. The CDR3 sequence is CASSPAPGPNRGTQYF. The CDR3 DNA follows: TGTGCCAGCAGCCCAGCGCCCGGGCCCAATCGAGGTACGCAGTATTTT. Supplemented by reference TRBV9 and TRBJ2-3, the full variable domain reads DSGVTQTPKHLITATGQRVTLRCSPRSGDLSVYWYQQSLDQGLQFLIQYYNGEERAKGNILERFSAQQFPDLHSELNLSSLELGDSALYFCASSPAPGPNRGTQYFGPGTRLTVL.

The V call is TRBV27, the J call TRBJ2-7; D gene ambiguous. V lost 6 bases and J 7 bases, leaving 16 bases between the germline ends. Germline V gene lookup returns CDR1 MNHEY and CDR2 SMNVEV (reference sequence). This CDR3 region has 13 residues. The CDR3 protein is CASRRRTSWEQYF. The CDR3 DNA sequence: TGTGCCAGCAGAAGGAGAACGAGCTGGGAGCAGTACTTC.

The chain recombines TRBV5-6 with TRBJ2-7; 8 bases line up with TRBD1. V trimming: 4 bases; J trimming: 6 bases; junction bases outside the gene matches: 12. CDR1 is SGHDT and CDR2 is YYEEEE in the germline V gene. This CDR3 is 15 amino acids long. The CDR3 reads CASSTGTGRFSEQYF. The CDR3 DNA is TGTGCCAGCAGCACCGGGACAGGCAGGTTCTCCGAGCAGTACTTC.

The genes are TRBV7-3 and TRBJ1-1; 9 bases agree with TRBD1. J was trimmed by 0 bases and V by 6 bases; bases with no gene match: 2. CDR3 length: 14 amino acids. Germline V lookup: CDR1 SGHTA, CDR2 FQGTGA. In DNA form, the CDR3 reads TGTGCCAGCAGAGACAGGGGGATGAACACTGAAGCTTTCTTT. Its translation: CASRDRGMNTEAFF.

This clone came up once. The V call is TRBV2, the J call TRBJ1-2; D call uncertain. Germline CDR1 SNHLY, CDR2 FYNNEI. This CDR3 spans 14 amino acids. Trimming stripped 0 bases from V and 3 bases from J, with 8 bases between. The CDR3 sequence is CASSEAGFHYGYTF. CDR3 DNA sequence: TGTGCCAGCAGTGAAGCTGGGTTTCACTATGGCTACACCTTC.

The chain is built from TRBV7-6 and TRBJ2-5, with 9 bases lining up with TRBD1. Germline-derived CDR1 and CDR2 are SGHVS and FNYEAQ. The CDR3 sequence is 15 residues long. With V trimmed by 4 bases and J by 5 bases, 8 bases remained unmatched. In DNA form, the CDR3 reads TGTGCCAGCAGCTACAACAGGGGGCGCGGGGAGACCCAGTACTTC. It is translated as CASSYNRGRGETQYF.

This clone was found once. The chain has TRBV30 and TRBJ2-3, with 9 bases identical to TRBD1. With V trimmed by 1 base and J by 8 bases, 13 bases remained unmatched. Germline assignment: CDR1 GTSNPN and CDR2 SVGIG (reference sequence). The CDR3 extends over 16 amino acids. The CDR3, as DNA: TGTGCCTGGAGTGAAACAGGGGGCCCCTCGGGGGGTACGCAGTATTTT. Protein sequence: CAWSETGGPSGGTQYF. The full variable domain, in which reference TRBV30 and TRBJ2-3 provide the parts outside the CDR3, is SQTIHQWPATLVQPVGSPLSLECTVEGTSNPNLYWYRQAAGRGLQLLFYSVGIGQISSEVPQNLSASRPQDRQFILSSKKLLLSDSGFYLCAWSETGGPSGGTQYFGPGTRLTVL.

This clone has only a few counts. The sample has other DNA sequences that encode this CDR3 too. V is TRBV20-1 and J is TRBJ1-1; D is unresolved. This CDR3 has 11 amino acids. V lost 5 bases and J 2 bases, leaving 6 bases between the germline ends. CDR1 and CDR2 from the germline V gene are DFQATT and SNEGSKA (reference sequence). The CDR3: CSALLNTEAFF. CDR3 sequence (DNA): TGCAGTGCTCTCTTAAACACTGAAGCTTTCTTT.

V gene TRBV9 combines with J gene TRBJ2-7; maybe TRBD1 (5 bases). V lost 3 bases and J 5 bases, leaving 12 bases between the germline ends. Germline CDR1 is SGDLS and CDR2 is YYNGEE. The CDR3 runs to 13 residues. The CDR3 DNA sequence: TGTGCCAGCAGCGCAGGACACCGGGACGAGCAGTACTTC. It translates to CASSAGHRDEQYF. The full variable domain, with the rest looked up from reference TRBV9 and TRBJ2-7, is DSGVTQTPKHLITATGQRVTLRCSPRSGDLSVYWYQQSLDQGLQFLIQYYNGEERAKGNILERFSAQQFPDLHSELNLSSLELGDSALYFCASSAGHRDEQYFGPGTRLTVT.

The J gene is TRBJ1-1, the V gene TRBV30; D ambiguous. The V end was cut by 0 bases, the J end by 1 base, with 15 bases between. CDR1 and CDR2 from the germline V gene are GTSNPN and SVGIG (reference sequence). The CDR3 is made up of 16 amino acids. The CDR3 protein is CAWSVQKLPRNTEAFF. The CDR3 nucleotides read TGTGCCTGGAGTGTCCAGAAACTACCAAGGAACACTGAAGCTTTCTTT.